A selection of T cell receptor beta chains follows, all from one sample in a study of cytomegalovirus exposure and HLA in healthy donors. Assay used: immunoSEQ multiplex PCR; TCRdb lists only in-frame clones, some missing. This table holds about 130,000 clones, 77% found once. Sequenced material: PBMCs. Receptors were obtained from a woman aged 40-49 years in good health and CMV-seropositive. Each CDR3 is given with its conserved first and last residue. The D gene is left open where the match is weak. Clone size is shown for a subset of rows, as once, few, many or a class of expanded clone.

clone size,J gene,D gene,V gene,CDR3 DNA,CDR3 protein
-,TRBJ2-5,TRBD2,TRBV6-6,TGTGCCAGCAGTTACAGGACTAGCGGGAGAAAGACCCAGTACTTC,CASSYRTSGRKTQYF
-,TRBJ2-7,TRBD2,TRBV15,TGTGCCACCAGCAGAGATTCTAGCGGGAGATCCGAGCAGTACTTC,CATSRDSSGRSEQYF
few,TRBJ2-1,TRBD1,TRBV6-1,TGTGCCAGTCCGGGACAGCCGCACGGTGAGCAGTTCTTC,CASPGQPHGEQFF
-,TRBJ1-4,TRBD1,TRBV27,TGTGCCAGCAGAGGACAGGGGGCGCGTGAAAAACTGTTTTTT,CASRGQGAREKLFF
-,TRBJ1-1,-,TRBV6-1,TGTGCCAGCAGTCAGGTGATCAACACTGAAGCTTTCTTT,CASSQVINTEAFF
-,TRBJ2-7,-,TRBV19,TGTGCCAGTAGTATAGCGATCCAGGTTACCTACGAGCAGTACTTC,CASSIAIQVTYEQYF
-,TRBJ2-1,TRBD2,TRBV10-3,TGTGCCATCAGAAATAGCGGGAGGACCGTCCTTGAGCAGTTCTTC,CAIRNSGRTVLEQFF
-,TRBJ2-2,-,TRBV19,TGTGCCAGTAATGGGCGGGGACTCAACACCGGGGAGCTGTTTTTT,CASNGRGLNTGELFF
-,TRBJ1-3,-,TRBV11-2,TGTGCCAGCAGCTTAAGTCCGGGAGGCGTCCACTCTGGAAACACCATATATTTT,CASSLSPGGVHSGNTIYF
-,TRBJ2-7,-,TRBV7-2,TGTGCCAGCAGCTTCGAGCGGTCCGCGCAACCCTACGAGCAGTACTTC,CASSFERSAQPYEQYF
-,TRBJ2-2,-,TRBV19,TGTGCCAGTAGTCCCGACTCAAACACCGGGGAGCTGTTTTTT,CASSPDSNTGELFF
-,TRBJ2-3,-,TRBV4-1,TGCGCCAGCAGCCAGTTCGCGGTTAGGGCGGGAGATACGCAGTATTTT,CASSQFAVRAGDTQYF
-,TRBJ1-1,-,TRBV30,TGTGCCTGGAGTCGAGGGTCGGGGAACACTGAAGCTTTCTTT,CAWSRGSGNTEAFF
-,TRBJ1-4,-,TRBV5-1,TGCGCCAGCAGCCCCACACGGGGAAATGAAAAACTGTTTTTT,CASSPTRGNEKLFF
few,TRBJ1-3,TRBD1,TRBV7-8,TGTGCCAGCAGCTTATTAAGGGGGCAGGGGGCCCGCTCTGGAAACACCATATATTTT,CASSLLRGQGARSGNTIYF
-,TRBJ1-2,TRBD1,TRBV7-6,TGTGCCAGCAGCGCCCAGCCGGGACAGAACTATGGCTACACCTTC,CASSAQPGQNYGYTF